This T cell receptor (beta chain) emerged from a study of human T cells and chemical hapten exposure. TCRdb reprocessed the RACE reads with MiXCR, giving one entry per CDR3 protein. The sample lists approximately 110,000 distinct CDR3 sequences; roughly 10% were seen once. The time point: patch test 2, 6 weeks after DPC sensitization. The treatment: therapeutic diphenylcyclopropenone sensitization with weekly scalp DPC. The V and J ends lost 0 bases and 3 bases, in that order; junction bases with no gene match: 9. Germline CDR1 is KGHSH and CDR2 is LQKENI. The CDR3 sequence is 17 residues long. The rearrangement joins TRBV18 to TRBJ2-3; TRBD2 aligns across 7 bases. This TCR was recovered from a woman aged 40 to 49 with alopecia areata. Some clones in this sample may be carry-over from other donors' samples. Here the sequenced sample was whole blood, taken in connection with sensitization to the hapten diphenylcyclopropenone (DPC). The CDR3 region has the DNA TGTGCCAGCTCACCACCGGTGGGAGGGTATCAAACAGATACGCAGTATTTT. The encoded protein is CASSPPVGGYQTDTQYF.